These 31 T cell receptor beta chains came from one sample sequenced in a study of CD8 T cells in ankylosing spondylitis. One entry per CDR3 protein results from TCRdb running MiXCR on the 5' RACE reads. The sample shows approximately 540,000 distinct CDR3 sequences, about 13% of them seen only once. For these TCRs, the target antigens are not known. Study-wide points: It appeared that ankylosing spondylitis blood was characterized by a TCR beta motif of about eight highly homologous variants.

The sample consisted of blood, either unsorted or a sorted T cell fraction (not recorded which). The receptors shown here come from a male donor with ankylosing spondylitis.

The chain carries TRBV7-2 and TRBJ2-2; 7 positions agree with TRBD2. The V gene end was trimmed by 7 bases and the J gene end by 7 bases; junction bases not matched to a gene: 9. The CDR3 is 14 residues long. Germline-derived CDR1 and CDR2 are SGHTA and FQGNSA. The CDR3 reads CASTLGGKIGELFF. The CDR3 DNA sequence: TGTGCCAGCACCCTCGGGGGGAAAATCGGGGAGCTGTTTTTT.

This chain links TRBV6-5 with TRBJ1-5, with D possibly matching TRBD1 (5 bases). The CDR3 sequence is 14 residues long. V lost 4 bases, J lost 5 bases, and 12 bases lay in between. Germline V gene lookup returns CDR1 MNHEY and CDR2 SVGAGI. The chain's CDR3 is CASSSRSGDQPQHF. CDR3 nucleotide sequence: TGTGCCAGCAGTTCCCGATCGGGGGATCAGCCCCAGCATTTT.

The chain couples TRBV29-1 to TRBJ2-2, with a possible D match to TRBD2 (5 bases). In germline, CDR1 is SQVTM, CDR2 ANQGSEA. This CDR3 contains 13 residues. V was clipped by 2 bases and J by 5 bases, with 9 bases between them. CDR3 amino acids: CSVEPPGTGELFF. Here the CDR3 DNA reads TGCAGCGTTGAACCCCCGGGGACCGGGGAGCTGTTTTTT.

In this sample, this clonotype turned up a few times. The rearrangement uses TRBV7-6 and TRBJ1-1; D not certain. The CDR3 loop spans 13 amino acids. V was cut by 4 bases and J by 7 bases, with 13 bases left in between. CDR1 and CDR2 (germline): SGHVS, FNYEAQ. The CDR3 DNA follows: TGTGCCAGCAGCTCTGTCCCGGCCGTTGAAGCTTTCTTT. This codes for CASSSVPAVEAFF.

The chain is built from TRBV20-1 and TRBJ2-3; either TRBD1 or TRBD2 may supply D (5 bases each). V was pared by 1 base and J by 2 bases, with 10 bases between. The germline gives CDR1 DFQATT, CDR2 SNEGSKA (reference sequence). This CDR3 is 14 amino acids long. CDR3 residues: CSARGDGNTDTQYF. The CDR3 DNA sequence: TGCAGTGCTAGAGGGGACGGTAACACAGATACGCAGTATTTT.

This clonotype has a handful of counts. CDR3 amino acids: CASSAGFLMNEQYF. DNA of the CDR3: TGTGCCAGCAGCGCGGGATTCCTGATGAACGAGCAGTACTTC. The V call is TRBV7-2, the J call TRBJ2-7; possible D gene TRBD2, 6 bases. The CDR3 length is 14 residues. Germline values: CDR1 SGHTA, CDR2 FQGNSA. Deletions cut 5 bases from V and 5 bases from J, with 16 bases between. Full variable domain (missing parts from reference TRBV7-2 and TRBJ2-7): GAGVSQSPSNKVTEKGKDVELRCDPISGHTALYWYRQSLGQGLEFLIYFQGNSAPDKSGLPSDRFSAERTGGSVSTLTIQRTQQEDSAVYLCASSAGFLMNEQYFGPGTRLTVT.

The V call is TRBV11-2, the J call TRBJ2-7; D is possibly TRBD1 (5 bases). Trimming stripped 0 bases from V and 4 bases from J, with 16 bases between. The V gene's germline CDR1 is SGHAT and CDR2 FQNNGV. This CDR3 is 16 amino acids long. CDR3 in DNA: TGTGCCAGCAGCTTAGATCCAGGACAAATGTCTTACGAGCAGTACTTC. It yields the protein CASSLDPGQMSYEQYF.

This clonotype was observed many times. J is TRBJ2-1 and V is TRBV28; 10 positions match TRBD2. The germline CDR1 and CDR2 sequences are MDHEN and SYDVKM. Unmatched junction bases numbered 3, after V lost 5 bases and J lost 8 bases. This CDR3 is built from 13 residues. In nucleotides, the CDR3 is TGTGCCAGCAGTCCTAGCGGGAGCCATGAGCAGTTCTTC. Protein sequence: CASSPSGSHEQFF.

This clonotype was detected many times. The chain has TRBV12-3 or TRBV12-4 and TRBJ1-5; 8 nucleotides match TRBD1. The CDR3 sequence is 14 residues long. V dropped 5 bases and J dropped 2; count of bases not matched to a gene: 2. CDR3 coding DNA: TGTGCCAGCAGTATACAGGGGGGCAATCAGCCCCAGCATTTT. Translation gives CASSIQGGNQPQHF.

This clonotype was seen repeatedly, ten times or more. The chain employs TRBV28 and TRBJ2-5, with 10 bases matching TRBD2. With 4 bases clipped from V and 4 bases from J, the junction kept 12 bases outside the gene matches. Germline V gene lookup returns CDR1 MDHEN and CDR2 SYDVKM. The CDR3 consists of 17 residues. The CDR3 protein is CASSSIFPSGSLETQYF. CDR3 DNA: TGTGCCAGCAGTTCGATTTTTCCTAGCGGGAGTTTAGAGACCCAGTACTTC.

This clonotype was seen only a few times. This chain connects TRBV20-1 to TRBJ2-5, with D unresolved. CDR3 length: 12 amino acids. The V gene lost 1 base and the J gene lost 4 bases, with 7 bases spanning the gap. Germline V gene sequence: CDR1 DFQATT, CDR2 SNEGSKA (reference sequence). The CDR3 nucleotides read TGCAGTGCTAGAGGGTCAGGAGAGACCCAGTACTTC. Its translation: CSARGSGETQYF.

V and J are TRBV27 and TRBJ2-3; TRBD2 aligns across 11 bases. The length of the CDR3 is 18 residues. Germline V CDR1 and CDR2: MNHEY, SMNVEV (reference sequence). V was clipped by 4 bases and J by 3 bases; unmatched bases: 12. The CDR3 sequence: CASSSLALAGGKTDTQYF. CDR3 coding DNA: TGTGCCAGCAGTTCTCTGGCGCTAGCGGGAGGAAAGACAGATACGCAGTATTTT.

In its sample, this clonotype was seen a few times. The chain carries TRBV7-2 and TRBJ2-7; D may be TRBD2 (5 bases). With 5 bases removed from V and 6 bases from J, the gap between germline ends came to 11 bases. The CDR3 extends over 12 amino acids. Germline CDR1 SGHTA, CDR2 FQGNSA. For the CDR3, the DNA is TGTGCCAGCAGCCCCCAAGAGGGCGAGCAGTACTTC. This sequence encodes CASSPQEGEQYF.

CDR3 coding DNA: TGCGCCAGCAGCCCCCCGCGGAGTTCTCGGGAGCAGTACGTC. Its protein product is CASSPPRSSREQYV. This chain links TRBV5-1 with TRBJ2-7; D gene uncertain. This CDR3 is built from 14 residues. Germline values: CDR1 SGHRS, CDR2 YFSETQ. V lost 4 bases, J lost 7 bases, and 18 bases lay in between.

This clonotype came up a few times. DNA for the CDR3: TGTGCCAGCAGCCAAGATTCCGATTCGGGGGATGAGCAGTTCTTC. Protein sequence: CASSQDSDSGDEQFF. This sequence joins TRBV3-1 and TRBJ2-1; possible D gene TRBD2, 6 bases. This CDR3 is 15 amino acids long. The germline CDR1 and CDR2 sequences are LGHDT and YNNKEL (reference sequence). Trimming cost V 0 bases and J 8 bases, with 14 bases left between them.

J is TRBJ2-5 and V is TRBV5-1; 8 bases are shared with TRBD2. Germline values: CDR1 SGHRS, CDR2 YFSETQ. CDR3 length equals 14 residues. The trim removed 4 bases at V and 1 base at J, leaving 3 bases unmatched. CDR3 in DNA: TGCGCCAGCAGCGCTAGCGGGCTCCAAGAGACCCAGTACTTC. It yields the protein CASSASGLQETQYF.

This clonotype was counted between two and nine times. CDR3 sequence reads: CSALEVLAGRDTQYF. CDR3 coding DNA: TGCAGTGCCCTGGAAGTACTAGCGGGAAGGGATACGCAGTATTTT. The V call is TRBV20-1, the J call TRBJ2-3, with 10 bases identical to TRBD2. The CDR3 has 15 amino acids. V lost 6 bases, J lost 6 bases, and 12 bases stayed unmatched. Germline V lookup: CDR1 DFQATT, CDR2 SNEGSKA (reference sequence).

The V and J genes are TRBV18 and TRBJ2-7, with no clear D. The CDR3 spans 13 residues. V lost 3 bases to trimming and J lost 2 bases, with 8 bases between them. Germline V gives CDR1 KGHSH, CDR2 LQKENI. CDR3 region: CASSPDETYEQYV. The CDR3 DNA reads as TGTGCCAGCTCACCGGACGAAACCTACGAGCAGTACGTC.

This chain links TRBV7-2 with TRBJ2-3; tentative D call: TRBD2 (5 bases). The length of the CDR3 is 16 residues. Germline V gene sequence: CDR1 SGHTA, CDR2 FQGNSA. The ends were cut back, 1 base at V and 3 bases at J, with 14 bases in the middle. CDR3 DNA sequence: TGTGCCAGCAGCTTAGAGGCGGCTGAGGGTACAGATACGCAGTATTTT. Encoded protein: CASSLEAAEGTDTQYF.

As to this clonotype: A read error is possible here, since a much larger clone lies one base away. This sequence joins TRBV12-3 or TRBV12-4 and TRBJ1-2, with D maybe TRBD1 (5 bases). The CDR3 is made up of 18 amino acids. The CDR3 loop reads CASCLARVRAGLNYGYTF. The CDR3 nucleotides are TGTGCCAGCTGTTTAGCAAGGGTACGGGCGGGACTAAACTATGGCTACACCTTC.

This clonotype came up many times. The chain links TRBV3-1 to TRBJ2-2; 8 bases agree with TRBD1. V gave up 4 bases and J gave up 2 bases; unmatched junction bases: 3. The length of the CDR3 is 15 residues. CDR1 and CDR2 (germline): LGHDT, YNNKEL (reference sequence). In DNA, the CDR3 is TGTGCCAGCAGCCGAGGACAGGGAAACACCGGGGAGCTGTTTTTT. Translated, it gives CASSRGQGNTGELFF.

This clonotype was counted many times. The J gene is TRBJ1-2, the V gene TRBV12-3 or TRBV12-4; maybe TRBD1 (6 bases). Trimming shortened V by 7 bases and J by 4 bases, and 13 bases separated the two germline ends. The CDR3 is 13 amino acids. This chain's CDR3 is CASTTTGSYGYTF. The CDR3 DNA reads as TGTGCCAGCACTACCACAGGGTCCTATGGCTACACCTTC.

This clonotype appeared a few times. This chain joins TRBV7-2 and TRBJ1-4; 7 bases map to TRBD1. The CDR3 extends over 14 amino acids. The trim removed 4 bases at V and 4 bases at J, leaving 3 bases unmatched. Germline CDR1 and CDR2: SGHTA and FQGNSA. This CDR3 is CASSSDRLNEKLFF. Here the CDR3 DNA reads TGTGCCAGCAGCTCGGACAGGCTTAATGAAAAACTGTTTTTT.

The chain links TRBV10-2 to TRBJ1-6; the D gene is possibly TRBD1 (5 bases). Germline V gene lookup returns CDR1 WSHSY and CDR2 SAAADI. Trimming cost V 5 bases and J 7 bases, with 12 bases left between them. The CDR3 is 14 residues long. The chain's CDR3 is CASSPGTENSPLHF. The CDR3 DNA reads as TGCGCCAGCAGTCCCGGGACGGAAAATTCACCCCTCCACTTT.

The sample holds a few counts of this clonotype. V gene TRBV14 combines with J gene TRBJ1-3, with D unclear. The CDR3 has 14 residues. The germline gives CDR1 SGHDN, CDR2 FVKESK. V was trimmed by 5 bases and J by 5 bases, leaving 13 bases between them. CDR3 in DNA: TGTGCCAGCAGCACGGGAGTTTCTAGAAACACCATATATTTT. It encodes CASSTGVSRNTIYF.

The table lists this clonotype with many counts. V and J are TRBV5-6 and TRBJ2-1, with D unresolved. Trimming stripped 1 base from V and 2 bases from J, with 10 bases between. CDR3 size: 15 residues. The germline gives CDR1 SGHDT, CDR2 YYEEEE. CDR3 nucleotides: TGTGCCAGCAGCTTGTCTAGTAAACCCTACAATGAGCAGTTCTTC. Its translation is CASSLSSKPYNEQFF.

The rearrangement links TRBV20-1 to TRBJ2-2; D is unclear. Germline CDR1 reads DFQATT; CDR2 reads SNEGSKA (reference sequence). Trimming left V 3 bases short and J 5 bases short, with 4 bases between. The CDR3 is 11 amino acids. The DNA of the CDR3 is TGCAGTGCTAGTGGTACCGGGGAGCTGTTTTTT. Translation gives CSASGTGELFF.

A few counts support this clonotype. This chain links TRBV20-1 with TRBJ2-5; D not certain. The V gene lost 6 bases and the J gene lost 2 bases, with 16 bases spanning the gap. Germline V gene sequence: CDR1 DFQATT, CDR2 SNEGSKA (reference sequence). This CDR3 has 14 amino acids. The CDR3 coding sequence is TGCAGTGCCCCAAAGGCCACAGAGCAAGAGACCCAGTACTTC. Amino acids: CSAPKATEQETQYF.

This clonotype was seen a handful of times. The junction and the germline gene differ at one end; a read error may be behind it. For the CDR3, the DNA is TGTGCCAGCACCTTATGGGGGTTGGATGGCTACACCTTC. Amino acids: CASTLWGLDGYTF. The chain employs TRBV7-2 and TRBJ1-2; maybe TRBD1 (5 bases). The CDR3 runs to 13 residues. Germline V gives CDR1 SGHTA, CDR2 FQGNSA.

The chain has TRBV20-1 and TRBJ2-7, with 10 bases that match TRBD1. This CDR3 has 11 amino acids. Germline V gene data show CDR1 as DFQATT and CDR2 as SNEGSKA (reference sequence). J gave up 6 bases and V 6 bases, and 2 bases lay outside the gene matches. The CDR3 spells CSATGGVEQYF. Written as DNA, the CDR3 is TGCAGTGCGACAGGGGGCGTCGAGCAGTACTTC.

There are many counts of this clonotype. The chain employs TRBV12-3 or TRBV12-4 and TRBJ2-1, with D perhaps matching TRBD2 (5 bases). The V gene lost 7 bases and the J gene lost 8 bases, with 12 bases spanning the gap. CDR3 length: 12 residues. The CDR3 DNA follows: TGTGCCAGCACGAGCGGAGCTCATGAGCAGTTCTTC. Translated: CASTSGAHEQFF.